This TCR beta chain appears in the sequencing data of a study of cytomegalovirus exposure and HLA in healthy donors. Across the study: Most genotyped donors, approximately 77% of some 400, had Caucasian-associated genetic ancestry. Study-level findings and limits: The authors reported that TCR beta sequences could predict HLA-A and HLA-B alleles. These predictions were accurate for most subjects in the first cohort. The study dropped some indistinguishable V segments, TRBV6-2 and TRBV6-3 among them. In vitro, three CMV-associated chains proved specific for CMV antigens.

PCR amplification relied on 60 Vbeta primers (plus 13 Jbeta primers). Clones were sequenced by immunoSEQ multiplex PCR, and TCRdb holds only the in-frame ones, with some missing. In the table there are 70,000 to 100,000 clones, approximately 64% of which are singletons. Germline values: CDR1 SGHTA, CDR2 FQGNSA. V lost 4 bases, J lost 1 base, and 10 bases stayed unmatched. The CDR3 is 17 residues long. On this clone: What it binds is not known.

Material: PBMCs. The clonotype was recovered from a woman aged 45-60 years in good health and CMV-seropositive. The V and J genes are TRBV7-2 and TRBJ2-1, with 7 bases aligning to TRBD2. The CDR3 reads CASSSSSQGGSYNEQFF. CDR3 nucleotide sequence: TGTGCCAGCAGCTCATCCAGTCAGGGAGGGTCCTACAATGAGCAGTTCTTC.